There are a few counts of the clone carrying this T cell receptor (beta chain). Its specificity is unknown. Primers used in a second PCR of about 6 to 11 cycles were a sample-barcoded 5' primer and a J-beta primer mix. TCRdb re-derived calls from the 5' RACE reads in MiXCR, one entry per CDR3 protein. The sample has about 1.5 million distinct CDR3 sequences; roughly 43% are singletons. The sample comes from a study of blood T cells in healthy people across ages. Overall study context: About one barcoded beta molecule per two T cells came from capture by template switching.

Broader study findings: Diversity figures derived from one million T cells were judged to underestimate the true value. Naive CD4+ cells and diversity were both higher in long-lived donors than in aged donors.

The CDR3 runs to 11 residues. The germline V and J ends were trimmed by 2 bases and 10 bases, with 6 bases remaining between them. Caucasian, healthy and from Russia, the donors were aged between about 6 and 100. V and J are TRBV12-3 or TRBV12-4 and TRBJ2-1, with D unclear. The sequence came from a young woman in good health. The specimen sequenced was blood. CDR3 nucleotide sequence: TGTGCCAGCAGTTTACCGAGGGAGCAGTTCTTC. This sequence encodes CASSLPREQFF.